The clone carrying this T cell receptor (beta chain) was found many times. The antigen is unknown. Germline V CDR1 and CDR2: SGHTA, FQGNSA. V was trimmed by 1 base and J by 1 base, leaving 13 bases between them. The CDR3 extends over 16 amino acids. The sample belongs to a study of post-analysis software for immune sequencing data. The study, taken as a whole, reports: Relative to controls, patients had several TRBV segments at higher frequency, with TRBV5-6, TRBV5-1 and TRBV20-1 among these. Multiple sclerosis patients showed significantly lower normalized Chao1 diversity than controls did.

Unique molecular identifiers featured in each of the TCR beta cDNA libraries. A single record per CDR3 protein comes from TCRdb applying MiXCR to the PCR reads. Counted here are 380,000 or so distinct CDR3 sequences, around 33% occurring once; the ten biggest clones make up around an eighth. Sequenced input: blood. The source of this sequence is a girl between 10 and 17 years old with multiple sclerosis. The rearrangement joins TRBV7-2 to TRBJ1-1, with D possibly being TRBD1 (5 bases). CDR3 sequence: CASSLGLARANTEAFF. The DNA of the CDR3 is TGTGCCAGCAGCTTAGGGTTGGCCAGGGCGAACACTGAAGCTTTCTTT.